This passage covers 27 T cell receptor beta chains from one sample sequenced in a study of neurological immune-mediated disorders. TCRdb used MiXCR to reprocess the 5' RACE reads, holding one entry per CDR3 protein. The table records 36,000 or so distinct CDR3 sequences, about 9.3% of them present only once. Sequencing used PBMCs. All receptors derive from a woman aged 25-40 years with HTLV-1-associated myelopathy (HAM/TSP).

This clonotype appeared many times. The chain has TRBV5-6 and TRBJ1-4, with no clear D. Germline V gives CDR1 SGHDT, CDR2 YYEEEE. The CDR3 covers 16 residues. Trimming shortened V by 2 bases and J by 0 bases, and 11 bases separated the two germline ends. This CDR3 is CASSFGPTSTNEKLFF. The CDR3 region has the DNA TGTGCCAGCAGCTTCGGTCCAACTTCAACTAATGAAAAACTGTTTTTT.

This clonotype has at least ten counts. The chain has TRBV6-5 and TRBJ2-7; D uncertain. Trimming removed 2 bases from V and 0 bases from J, with 11 bases in between. The germline CDR1 and CDR2 sequences are MNHEY and SVGAGI. The CDR3 consists of 15 residues. The CDR3 loop is CASSYSSQASYEQYF. The CDR3 DNA reads as TGTGCCAGCAGTTACAGTTCCCAGGCCTCCTACGAGCAGTACTTC.

This clonotype was seen ten or more times. The J gene is TRBJ2-1, the V gene TRBV5-6; 13 bases map to TRBD2. The CDR3 has 18 amino acids. Germline loops: CDR1 SGHDT, CDR2 YYEEEE. Trimming removed 3 bases from V and 0 bases from J; junction bases left unmatched: 6. CDR3 coding DNA: TGTGCCAGCAGCTCCGGACTAGCGGGGGAGATCTCCTACAATGAGCAGTTCTTC. This gives the protein CASSSGLAGEISYNEQFF.

This clonotype was recorded many times. V and J are TRBV12-3 or TRBV12-4 and TRBJ1-2; TRBD1 is a possible D gene (5 bases). The CDR3 contains 13 residues. V shed 5 bases and J shed 4 bases, with 11 bases lying between them. The CDR3 DNA reads TGTGCCAGCAGTCCACAGGCGTTCTATGGCTACACCTTC. The encoded protein is CASSPQAFYGYTF.

This clonotype was counted many times. This chain links TRBV20-1 with TRBJ2-7, with a weak D call TRBD2 (6 bases). Germline values: CDR1 DFQATT, CDR2 SNEGSKA (reference sequence). Trimming cost V 4 bases and J 1 base, with 8 bases left between them. The CDR3 is made up of 12 amino acids. CDR3 in DNA: TGCAGTGCTATTCGGGGGTCCTACGAGCAGTACTTC. Translation gives CSAIRGSYEQYF.

This clonotype was picked up many times. The chain employs TRBV20-1 and TRBJ2-3; TRBD2 might be the D (5 bases). Trimming left V 6 bases short and J 0 bases short, with 19 bases between. CDR1 DFQATT and CDR2 SNEGSKA come from the germline V gene (reference sequence). The CDR3 covers 16 residues. CDR3 DNA: TGCAGTGCCTCGCTTTCGGGAACAACTAGCACAGATACGCAGTATTTT. Residues: CSASLSGTTSTDTQYF.

This clonotype was recorded many times. This chain uses TRBV9 with TRBJ2-1; 8 nucleotides line up with TRBD2. The CDR3 sequence is 14 residues long. CDR1 and CDR2 from the germline V gene are SGDLS and YYNGEE. V lost 3 bases, J lost 8 bases, and 7 bases stayed unmatched. CDR3 sequence: CASSETGTRDEQFF. Here the CDR3 DNA reads TGTGCCAGCAGCGAGACCGGGACTAGAGATGAGCAGTTCTTC.

This clonotype appeared many times. This chain connects TRBV12-3 or TRBV12-4 to TRBJ2-7, with TRBD1 matching over 7 bases. The CDR3 totals 13 residues. With V trimmed by 4 bases and J by 7 bases, 7 bases remained unmatched. CDR3 sequence reads: CASSSQGIGEQYF. The CDR3 DNA follows: TGTGCCAGCAGTTCACAGGGGATAGGAGAGCAGTACTTC.

There are many counts of this clonotype. The chain employs TRBV29-1 and TRBJ2-1; 10 positions agree with TRBD2. The J segment lost 6 bases and the V segment lost 5 bases, leaving 10 bases of the junction unmatched. The CDR3 extends over 15 amino acids. CDR1 and CDR2 from the germline V gene are SQVTM and ANQGSEA. The CDR3 loop reads CSVKRGGGLGNEQFF. The DNA for the CDR3 is TGCAGCGTTAAGCGGGGGGGGGGTCTTGGCAATGAGCAGTTCTTC.

Sample share makes this clonotype medium-sized. This chain connects TRBV24-1 to TRBJ2-1, with 9 bases lining up with TRBD2. Germline trimming cut 2 bases from V and 7 bases from J; bases unmatched to any gene: 5. The CDR3 runs 15 residues. Per the germline V gene, CDR1 is KGHDR and CDR2 is SFDVKD. The CDR3 nucleotides are TGTGCCACCAGTGATTCGGCGGGGGGGCGAAATGAGCAGTTCTTC. Its translation: CATSDSAGGRNEQFF.

The CDR3, as DNA: TGCAGTGCCGGACTAGAAGGGGGGAGCACAGATACGCAGTATTTT. It codes for CSAGLEGGSTDTQYF. This chain links TRBV20-1 with TRBJ2-3; a possible D gene is TRBD2 (7 bases). V dropped 6 bases and J dropped 0 bases, with 16 bases sitting between them. CDR3 length: 15 amino acids. The germline V gene has CDR1 DFQATT and CDR2 SNEGSKA (reference sequence).

This clonotype came up many times. The V gene is TRBV7-2, the J gene TRBJ1-2; D might be TRBD1 (5 bases). The CDR3 consists of 14 residues. Trimming shortened V by 5 bases and J by 3 bases, and 13 bases separated the two germline ends. The germline V gene has CDR1 SGHTA and CDR2 FQGNSA. The CDR3 nucleotides are TGTGCCAGCAGCAAAAGGGGTTTAGACTATGGCTACACCTTC. Translation: CASSKRGLDYGYTF.

The chain couples TRBV6-1 to TRBJ2-7; D perhaps matches TRBD1 (5 bases). Germline assignment: CDR1 MNHNS and CDR2 SASEGT. This CDR3 is 13 amino acids long. Trimming took 4 bases from V and 2 from J, leaving 9 bases between them. CDR3 in amino acids: CASSGQKPYEQYF. The CDR3 DNA sequence: TGTGCCAGCAGTGGACAGAAACCCTACGAGCAGTACTTC.

This clonotype is medium-sized. J is TRBJ1-2 and V is TRBV5-1; TRBD1 is a possible D gene (6 bases). This CDR3 comprises 14 residues. The germline CDR1 and CDR2 sequences are SGHRS and YFSETQ. V was clipped by 0 bases and J by 7 bases, with 13 bases between them. The CDR3 DNA reads as TGCGCCAGCAGCTTGGCCAGGGGAGCACGTGGCTACACCTTC. Translating it yields CASSLARGARGYTF.

This clonotype came up many times. The chain is built from TRBV12-3 or TRBV12-4 and TRBJ1-4, with 8 bases that match TRBD1. V dropped 4 bases and J dropped 3; count of bases not matched to a gene: 10. The CDR3 loop spans 17 amino acids. In nucleotides, the CDR3 is TGTGCCAGCAGTTCCCTCGACAGGGGCAAAGCTAATGAAAAACTGTTTTTT. Residues: CASSSLDRGKANEKLFF.

The chain joins TRBV10-1 to TRBJ2-1; D might be TRBD1 or TRBD2, each matching 7 bases. CDR3 length equals 17 residues. CDR1 WNHNN and CDR2 SYGVQD come from the germline V gene (reference sequence). V was cut by 6 bases and J by 10 bases, with 28 bases left in between. This chain's CDR3 is CASSQRGTAGASGEQFF. The CDR3 DNA follows: TGCGCCAGCAGCCAGAGAGGGACAGCCGGGGCTAGCGGCGAGCAGTTCTTC.

This clonotype has a handful of counts. This chain connects TRBV30 to TRBJ2-1; unclear D gene. Germline CDR1 and CDR2: GTSNPN and SVGIG (reference sequence). V was trimmed by 0 bases and J by 13 bases, leaving 10 bases between them. The CDR3 contains 11 residues. The DNA for the CDR3 is TGTGCCTGGAGTGTTCGTTTAGGCCAGTTCTTC. It specifies CAWSVRLGQFF.

This clonotype was seen repeatedly, ten times or more. This chain joins TRBV5-6 and TRBJ2-1, with D possibly matching TRBD2 (5 bases). V lost 4 bases and J 3 bases, leaving 14 bases between the germline ends. Germline CDR1 SGHDT, CDR2 YYEEEE. The CDR3 consists of 15 residues. CDR3 in amino acids: CASSLGLKGYNEQFF. For the CDR3, the DNA is TGTGCCAGCAGCCTTGGACTTAAGGGCTACAATGAGCAGTTCTTC.

In its sample, this clonotype was seen many times. The chain has TRBV9 and TRBJ2-3; D is ambiguous. V was trimmed by 0 bases and J by 0 bases, leaving 8 bases between them. Germline CDR1 and CDR2: SGDLS and YYNGEE. CDR3 size: 15 residues. The CDR3 spells CASSVAAGSTDTQYF. DNA of the CDR3: TGTGCCAGCAGCGTAGCGGCCGGGAGCACAGATACGCAGTATTTT.

This clonotype showed up many times. The chain combines TRBV2 with TRBJ1-5; D unresolved. V was shortened by 8 bases and J by 0 bases, with 5 bases between the two germline ends. CDR1 SNHLY and CDR2 FYNNEI come from the germline V gene. The CDR3 runs 12 residues. CDR3 sequence (DNA): TGTGCCAGCGGATATAGCAATCAGCCCCAGCATTTT. Protein: CASGYSNQPQHF. The complete variable domain, with remaining parts taken from reference TRBV2 and TRBJ1-5, reads EPEVTQTPSHQVTQMGQEVILRCVPISNHLYFYWYRQILGQKVEFLVSFYNNEISEKSEIFDDQFSVERPDGSNFTLKIRSTKLEDSAMYFCASGYSNQPQHFGDGTRLSIL.

This clonotype was seen at least ten times. The rearrangement uses TRBV7-7 and TRBJ2-6, with 8 bases that match TRBD1. Germline trimming cut 5 bases from V and 0 bases from J; bases unmatched to any gene: 15. This CDR3 has 20 residues. CDR1 SSHAT and CDR2 FNYEAQ come from the germline V gene (reference sequence). This CDR3 is CASSPTGVAFASSGANVLTF. CDR3 DNA: TGTGCCAGCAGCCCGACAGGGGTGGCCTTCGCCTCCTCTGGGGCCAACGTCCTGACTTTC. Together with reference TRBV7-7 and TRBJ2-6, the CDR3 gives the full variable domain: GAGVSQSPRYKVTKRGQDVTLRCDPISSHATLYWYQQALGQGPEFLTYFNYEAQPDKSGLPSDRFSAERPEGSISTLTIQRTEQRDSAMYRCASSPTGVAFASSGANVLTFGAGSRLTVL.

This clonotype was detected many times. The chain combines TRBV20-1 with TRBJ2-3; 8 nucleotides agree with TRBD2. CDR1 and CDR2 from the germline V gene are DFQATT and SNEGSKA (reference sequence). The V gene end was trimmed by 0 bases and the J gene end by 5 bases; junction bases not matched to a gene: 13. There are 17 residues in the CDR3. CDR3 nucleotide sequence: TGCAGTGCTAGAGATCTCCCATTGCGGGGGGTTAGAGATACGCAGTATTTT. Its protein is CSARDLPLRGVRDTQYF.

This clonotype was picked up many times. The chain couples TRBV20-1 to TRBJ2-1; the D gene is possibly TRBD2 (6 bases). The V and J ends lost 5 bases and 8 bases respectively, with 16 bases between them. Germline V gives CDR1 DFQATT, CDR2 SNEGSKA (reference sequence). The CDR3 is 13 residues long. The CDR3: CSAPGGGAYEQFF. In DNA, the CDR3 is TGCAGTGCTCCAGGAGGAGGGGCCTATGAGCAGTTCTTC.

This clonotype has a count of ten or more. This rearrangement joins TRBV20-1 to TRBJ2-1; no firm D call. This CDR3 contains 11 residues. Germline-derived CDR1 and CDR2 are DFQATT and SNEGSKA (reference sequence). Here the CDR3 reads CSAIVVNEQFF. CDR3 coding DNA: TGCAGCGCCATAGTTGTGAATGAGCAGTTCTTC.

This clonotype appeared many times. The chain joins TRBV20-1 to TRBJ2-3, with 8 nucleotides matching TRBD2. V dropped 4 bases and J dropped 2; count of bases not matched to a gene: 5. Germline values: CDR1 DFQATT, CDR2 SNEGSKA (reference sequence). The CDR3 spans 14 residues. The CDR3 coding sequence is TGCAGTGCTAAAATAGCGGGGACCACAGATACGCAGTATTTT. Residues: CSAKIAGTTDTQYF.

In this sample, this clonotype turned up many times. The CDR3 protein is CSARDRGGGALGELFF. The CDR3 DNA reads as TGCAGTGCTAGAGATCGTGGCGGGGGGGCTCTCGGGGAGCTGTTTTTT. V and J are TRBV20-1 and TRBJ2-2, with 9 bases identical to TRBD2. The germline CDR1 and CDR2 sequences are DFQATT and SNEGSKA (reference sequence). The V and J ends lost 0 bases and 7 bases, in that order; junction bases with no gene match: 9. CDR3 size: 16 residues.

This clonotype was seen at least ten times. The chain is built from TRBV20-1 and TRBJ2-7, with 9 bases matching TRBD2. J gave up 1 base and V 6 bases, and 7 bases lay outside the gene matches. The CDR3 extends over 14 amino acids. Germline V CDR1 and CDR2: DFQATT, SNEGSKA (reference sequence). The CDR3 DNA reads as TGCAGTGCGCCGCTAGCGGGGACGTCCTACGAGCAGTACTTC. Translated: CSAPLAGTSYEQYF.